Listed below are T cell receptor beta chains from one sample, sequenced in a study of blood T cells in healthy people across ages. TCRdb fed the 5' RACE reads into MiXCR, producing one record per CDR3 protein. The table lists about 1.8 million distinct CDR3 sequences, just under 50% of them singletons. Sequencing input: blood. Every receptor here comes from a woman in her thirties or forties in good health. Both conserved end residues are part of each CDR3. The D gene is left open where the match is weak.

TRBD1	TRBV27	CASSLTTGQGTQYF
NA	TRBV14	CASSQVMTGEGTQYF
NA	TRBV7-6	CASSPGALPMETQYF
TRBD2	TRBV12-3/TRBV12-4	CASSLKTSGASQYF
TRBD1	TRBV6-2/TRBV6-3	CASSCSGRDRHYEQYF
TRBD2	TRBV6-6	CASSYSTLADSYEQYF
TRBD2	TRBV7-2	CASSPRMGGGADTQYF
NA	TRBV7-9	CASSPREGSPEQFF
NA	TRBV5-5	CASSLGNSLDEQFF
NA	TRBV6-5	CAIGEDNEQYF
NA	TRBV12-3/TRBV12-4	CASTPDPSTNEKLFF
TRBD2	TRBV9	CASSVGLATETQYF
TRBD1	TRBV29-1	CSVEDRTGPTGELFF
TRBD2	TRBV7-9	CASSPQLAGDIYEQYF
TRBD1	TRBV5-1	CASSLRTGGQHEQFF
NA	TRBV20-1	CSARPPGGANQPQHF
NA	TRBV12-3/TRBV12-4	CASNMRQHNEQFF
NA	TRBV7-9	CASSLRETSETQYF
NA	TRBV12-3/TRBV12-4	CASSRAGGQGYEQYF
TRBD1	TRBV20-1	CSARASPGQGFTDTQYF
TRBD2	TRBV5-1	CASSLRTSRVSTYEQYF
TRBD1	TRBV6-5	CASSPYGTGIYEQYF
TRBD1	TRBV7-7	CASSLQGAQPTNEQFF
NA	TRBV28	CASSFGGPPSSYEQYF
TRBD2	TRBV20-1	CSAIRASGAQETQYF
TRBD2	TRBV6-5	CACSNVGPAGEMNEQYF
TRBD1	TRBV2	CASSVETGGSETQYF
NA	TRBV6-5	CASSFDGLNQPQHF
NA	TRBV15	CATSRVNPSTATQYF
NA	TRBV7-2	CASSLSPKQETQYF
TRBD2	TRBV7-9	CASSLAGRGDHNTQYF
NA	TRBV20-1	CSARVPGFQGEQFF
TRBD1	TRBV10-3	CAISEARGNQPQHF
NA	TRBV5-6	CASSLFAVIYEQYF
NA	TRBV7-2	CASSVADSGEQYF
TRBD1	TRBV7-2	CASSWGGTENTEAFF
TRBD2	TRBV24-1	CATSDFGRGWTSGADMQYF
NA	TRBV20-1	CSVGQTNYGYTF
NA	TRBV7-9	CASSSSEGTGANVLTF
TRBD1	TRBV7-2	CASSLVRTGSSYNEQFF
NA	TRBV10-3	CAISEPSPVQVNCGYTF
TRBD2	TRBV11-2	CASSCREAQETQYF
TRBD1	TRBV6-2/TRBV6-3	CASSRQGPESYEQYF
NA	TRBV7-2	CASTLGPRGMNTEAFF
NA	TRBV28	CASRADPRPDTQYF
NA	TRBV14	CASSQWRSAASSYNEQFF
NA	TRBV4-3	CASSQDRRGTDGYTF
NA	TRBV7-2	CASSLLTGLSGANVLTF
NA	TRBV6-6	CASSYSIDLNSPLHF
TRBD1	TRBV4-3	CASSQVQGDGYTF
NA	TRBV9	CASSVSPGLRPETQYF
NA	TRBV6-5	CASSYDITYGYTF
TRBD2	TRBV10-3	CAIRGGGQETQYF
NA	TRBV7-2	CASSFPAGQNSLLHF
TRBD2	TRBV6-1	CASSEVLPSGDTDTQYF
TRBD1	TRBV7-2	CASSNRDRANTQYF
NA	TRBV7-2	CASSPVGSYNEQFF